This entry describes one T cell receptor beta chain. PCR amplification relied on 60 Vbeta primers (plus 13 Jbeta primers). Some clones are missing from TCRdb's copy, which holds only in-frame ones; the method was immunoSEQ multiplex PCR. The sample has fewer than 200,000 clones; approximately 82% are singletons. Trimming took off 1 base at V and 2 bases at J, with 18 bases between the two ends. In germline, CDR1 is LGHNA, CDR2 YSLEER. The CDR3 sequence is 17 residues long. These data originate in a study of cytomegalovirus exposure and HLA in healthy donors. For the study at large: The approximately 120 million unique TCR beta sequences, from approximately 170 million T cells, were found by an earlier analysis.

The sequenced material came from PBMCs. V gene TRBV4-3 combines with J gene TRBJ2-7, with a weak D call TRBD1 (5 bases). This TCR derives from a woman under 40 in good health and CMV-seronegative. CDR3 sequence: CASSQAEGVQSTYEQYF. CDR3 sequence (DNA): TGCGCCAGCAGCCAAGCCGAAGGGGTTCAGAGTACCTACGAGCAGTACTTC.